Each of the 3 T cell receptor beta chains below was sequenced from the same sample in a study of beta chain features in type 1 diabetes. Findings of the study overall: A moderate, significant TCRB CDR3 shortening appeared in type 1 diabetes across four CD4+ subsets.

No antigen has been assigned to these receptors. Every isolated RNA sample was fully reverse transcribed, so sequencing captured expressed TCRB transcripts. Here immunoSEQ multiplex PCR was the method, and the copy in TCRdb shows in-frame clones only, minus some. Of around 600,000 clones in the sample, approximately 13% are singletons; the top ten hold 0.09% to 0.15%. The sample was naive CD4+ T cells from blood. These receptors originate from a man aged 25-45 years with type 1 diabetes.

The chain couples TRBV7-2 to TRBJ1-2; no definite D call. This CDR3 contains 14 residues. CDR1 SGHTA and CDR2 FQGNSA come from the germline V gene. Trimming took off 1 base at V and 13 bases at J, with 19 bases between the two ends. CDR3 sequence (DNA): TGTGCCAGCAGCTTAGAGTTTCAGGACCTCCATTGCACCTTC. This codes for CASSLEFQDLHCTF.

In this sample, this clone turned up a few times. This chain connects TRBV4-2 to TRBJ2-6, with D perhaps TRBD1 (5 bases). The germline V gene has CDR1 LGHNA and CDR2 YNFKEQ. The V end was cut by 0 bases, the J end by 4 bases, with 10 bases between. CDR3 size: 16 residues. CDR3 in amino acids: CASSQDRGSGANVLTF. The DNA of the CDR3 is TGTGCCAGCAGCCAAGATAGGGGTTCCGGGGCCAACGTCCTGACTTTC.

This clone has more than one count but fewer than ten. In nucleotides, the CDR3 is TGTGCCAGCAGCGGCCGGACAGGGCTTAGCACAGATACGCAGTATTTT. Translating gives CASSGRTGLSTDTQYF. This chain links TRBV9 with TRBJ2-3; 8 bases are shared with TRBD1. The CDR3 sequence is 16 residues long. Germline CDR1 SGDLS, CDR2 YYNGEE. Losses at the gene ends were 3 bases for V and 0 bases for J; bases not matched to a gene: 6.